A single sample gave rise to the 26 T cell receptor beta chains below, sequenced in a study of OX40 agonist ivuxolimab in advanced cancers. Generated by immunoSEQ multiplex PCR, the TCRdb table keeps only in-frame clones and is missing some. The data hold just under 60,000 clones, with roughly nine tenths observed a single time. Sequencing used CD4+ or CD8+ T cells sorted from blood, obtained in a trial of the OX40 agonist ivuxolimab. Source of these receptors: an adult with an advanced solid tumor such as melanoma, head and neck, liver or kidney cancer.

The chain has TRBV6-5 and TRBJ2-1; 10 bases agree with TRBD2. The germline V gene encodes CDR1 MNHEY and CDR2 SVGAGI. V was clipped by 3 bases and J by 9 bases; unmatched bases: 8. The CDR3 is 15 residues long. In DNA form, the CDR3 reads TGTGCCAGCAGTTATGGTCTAGCGGGAGTAAGTGAGCAGTTCTTC. It is translated as CASSYGLAGVSEQFF.

The V and J genes are TRBV19 and TRBJ2-7, with 9 nucleotides matching TRBD1. The V segment lost 5 bases and the J segment 2 bases; nucleotides outside the gene matches: 7. The CDR3 consists of 15 residues. CDR1 is LNHDA, CDR2 SQIVND, per germline (reference sequence). CDR3 amino acids: CASSPSGTGTYEQYF. In DNA, the CDR3 is TGTGCCAGTAGTCCAAGCGGGACAGGGACCTACGAGCAGTACTTC.

The gene calls are TRBV6-1 and TRBJ2-5, with D perhaps matching TRBD1 (5 bases). Deletions cut 4 bases from V and 5 bases from J, with 8 bases between. The germline gives CDR1 MNHNS, CDR2 SASEGT. The length of the CDR3 is 12 residues. The CDR3 DNA sequence: TGTGCCAGCAGTGGACAGTGGGAGACCCAGTACTTC. This gives the protein CASSGQWETQYF.

The chain couples TRBV28 to TRBJ2-1; 7 bases map to TRBD2. After removal of 6 bases from V and 5 bases from J, the junction contained 13 bases not matched to a gene. This CDR3 region has 16 residues. CDR1 and CDR2 from the germline V gene are MDHEN and SYDVKM. For the CDR3, the DNA is TGTGCCAGCAGCATCGTTTGGCGGGAGATAGACAATGAGCAGTTCTTC. It is translated as CASSIVWREIDNEQFF. The full variable domain, its missing parts supplied by reference TRBV28 and TRBJ2-1, is DVKVTQSSRYLVKRTGEKVFLECVQDMDHENMFWYRQDPGLGLRLIYFSYDVKMKEKGDIPEGYSVSREKKERFSLILESASTNQTSMYLCASSIVWREIDNEQFFGPGTRLTVL.

The rearrangement links TRBV5-1 to TRBJ2-7; 7 nucleotides line up with TRBD1. In germline, CDR1 is SGHRS, CDR2 YFSETQ. V trimming: 3 bases; J trimming: 5 bases; junction bases outside the gene matches: 8. The CDR3 covers 14 residues. The CDR3 reads CASSSRQGLDEQYF. The CDR3 DNA sequence: TGCGCCAGCAGCTCTCGACAGGGCCTAGACGAGCAGTACTTC.

The chain has TRBV5-5 and TRBJ2-7; tentatively, D is TRBD2 (7 bases). Trimming left V 5 bases short and J 5 bases short, with 17 bases between. The CDR3 has 14 amino acids. Germline values: CDR1 SGHKS, CDR2 YYEKEE (reference sequence). CDR3: CASRLVGGQDEQYF. In nucleotides, the CDR3 is TGTGCCAGCAGACTTGTGGGGGGGCAGGACGAGCAGTACTTC.

This clone was recorded once. The chain is built from TRBV27 and TRBJ2-2; TRBD2 aligns across 9 bases. The germline V gene encodes CDR1 MNHEY and CDR2 SMNVEV (reference sequence). The ends lost 1 base at V and 6 bases at J; junction bases unmatched: 18. The CDR3 is 20 amino acids. CDR3 region: CASSLYAGGPSPAGSGELFF. The DNA for the CDR3 is TGTGCCAGCAGTTTATACGCGGGAGGGCCTTCCCCCGCGGGCTCCGGGGAGCTGTTTTTT.

This CDR3 is CASSPTVSSYEQYF. The CDR3 nucleotides read TGTGCCAGCAGCCCGACAGTTAGCTCCTACGAGCAGTACTTC. J is TRBJ2-7 and V is TRBV7-9; TRBD1 might be the D (5 bases). The CDR3 length is 14 residues. Trimming cost V 5 bases and J 0 bases, with 11 bases left between them. Germline CDR1 reads SEHNR; CDR2 reads FQNEAQ (reference sequence).

The chain combines TRBV7-8 with TRBJ2-3; 11 bases line up with TRBD2. Germline V gene sequence: CDR1 SGHVS, CDR2 FQNEAQ. This CDR3 comprises 16 residues. Trimming took 6 bases from V and 5 from J; bases not matched to a gene: 10. CDR3 in DNA: TGTGCCAGCAGGGAACTAGCGGGGGCACGGAGAGATACGCAGTATTTT. Its protein is CASRELAGARRDTQYF.

This sequence joins TRBV2 and TRBJ2-7; D remains unclear. Germline assignment: CDR1 SNHLY and CDR2 FYNNEI. Trimming left V 0 bases short and J 0 bases short, with 6 bases between. The CDR3 has 14 amino acids. DNA of the CDR3: TGTGCCAGCAGTGAAGCGAACAGCTCCTACGAGCAGTACTTC. Protein sequence: CASSEANSSYEQYF.

In its sample, this clone was seen a few times. The chain recombines TRBV7-6 with TRBJ2-3; weak D call: TRBD1 (5 bases). The CDR3 consists of 16 residues. Trimming left V 2 bases short and J 2 bases short, with 14 bases between. The germline V gene encodes CDR1 SGHVS and CDR2 FNYEAQ. CDR3 residues: CASSLTGQGLTDTQYF. In nucleotides, the CDR3 is TGTGCCAGCAGCTTAACCGGGCAGGGTCTCACAGATACGCAGTATTTT.

This CDR3 is CASTAGDYSDVTDTQYF. In nucleotides, the CDR3 is TGTGCCAGTACCGCAGGGGACTATTCGGACGTCACAGATACGCAGTATTTT. The chain is built from TRBV19 and TRBJ2-3; tentatively, D is TRBD2 (7 bases). CDR1 is LNHDA and CDR2 is SQIVND in the germline V gene (reference sequence). V dropped 7 bases and J dropped 2 bases, with 22 bases sitting between them. This CDR3 is built from 17 residues.

Turning to this clone: This specimen includes other DNA sequences encoding the same CDR3. The V and J genes are TRBV7-3 and TRBJ2-3; TRBD1 agrees at 10 bases. Germline V lookup: CDR1 SGHTA, CDR2 FQGTGA. The CDR3 consists of 15 residues. V shed 3 bases, J shed 2 bases, and the junction held 2 bases outside the gene matches. The CDR3 loop reads CASSLTGGSTDTQYF. The CDR3 DNA is TGTGCCAGCAGCTTGACAGGGGGCTCCACAGATACGCAGTATTTT.

This clone was recorded only once. The chain has TRBV28 and TRBJ2-1; the D call may be TRBD1 or TRBD2 (5 bases each). The germline V gene encodes CDR1 MDHEN and CDR2 SYDVKM. The CDR3 runs to 16 residues. V lost 3 bases and J lost 1, with 13 bases in between. CDR3 region: CASSFQMGTSYNEQFF. The CDR3 coding sequence is TGTGCCAGCAGTTTCCAAATGGGGACGTCCTACAATGAGCAGTTCTTC.

The chain joins TRBV27 to TRBJ1-1; D unresolved. The CDR3 has 11 residues. The V and J ends lost 9 bases and 1 base respectively, with 6 bases between them. Germline V CDR1 and CDR2: MNHEY, SMNVEV (reference sequence). Written as DNA, the CDR3 is TGTGCCAGGAATCCGAACACTGAAGCTTTCTTT. Amino acid sequence: CARNPNTEAFF.

The gene calls are TRBV9 and TRBJ2-7; 7 bases align to TRBD2. The CDR3 is 15 amino acids. The ends lost 4 bases at V and 3 bases at J; junction bases unmatched: 10. Per germline, CDR1 SGDLS and CDR2 YYNGEE. The CDR3 bases are TGTGCCAGCAGCCGGGAGGCTAGCGGAGACTACGAGCAGTACTTC. Protein: CASSREASGDYEQYF.

The chain is built from TRBV7-3 and TRBJ2-7, with D hard to call. Trimming left V 4 bases short and J 6 bases short, with 13 bases between. This CDR3 has 13 residues. Germline CDR1 and CDR2: SGHTA and FQGTGA. This chain's CDR3 is CASSSSGFGEQYF. The CDR3 DNA is TGTGCCAGCAGCTCGAGTGGATTTGGCGAGCAGTACTTC.

The chain uses TRBV27 and TRBJ1-3; a possible D gene is TRBD1 (5 bases). The CDR3 runs 14 residues. Germline lookup yields CDR1 MNHEY and CDR2 SMNVEV (reference sequence). Deletions cut 6 bases from V and 1 base from J, with 10 bases between. In DNA form, the CDR3 reads TGTGCCAGCAGCCTGACAGTTTCTGGAAACACCATATATTTT. This gives the protein CASSLTVSGNTIYF.

V is TRBV5-1 and J is TRBJ2-3; D call uncertain. Between the trimmed V and J ends, which lost 4 bases and 1 base, there was a span of 10 bases. Germline values: CDR1 SGHRS, CDR2 YFSETQ. CDR3 length equals 14 residues. The CDR3 region is CASSQAVGTDTQYF. The CDR3 nucleotides are TGCGCCAGCAGCCAGGCCGTGGGCACAGATACGCAGTATTTT.

This clone was recorded once. This chain links TRBV28 with TRBJ2-3, with D maybe TRBD2 (5 bases). Germline V gene data show CDR1 as MDHEN and CDR2 as SYDVKM. The V gene lost 1 base and the J gene lost 0 bases, with 8 bases spanning the gap. The CDR3 has 15 amino acids. For the CDR3, the DNA is TGTGCCAGCAGTTTATTATCGGGAAGCACAGATACGCAGTATTTT. Its translation is CASSLLSGSTDTQYF.

The chain links TRBV2 to TRBJ2-1; D possibly corresponds to TRBD2 (6 bases). Deletions cut 4 bases from V and 7 bases from J, with 14 bases between. The CDR3 runs to 14 residues. CDR1 SNHLY and CDR2 FYNNEI come from the germline V gene. CDR3 in DNA: TGTGCCAGCAGTGGTGATAGCGGAGGGAATGAGCAGTTCTTC. Translated, it gives CASSGDSGGNEQFF.

The chain has TRBV7-8 and TRBJ2-7, with no clear D. Germline CDR1 reads SGHVS; CDR2 reads FQNEAQ. The CDR3 loop spans 12 amino acids. Trimming cost V 1 base and J 2 bases, with 3 bases left between them. The CDR3 DNA is TGTGCCAGCAGCTTAGGGGCCTACGAGCAGTACTTC. Protein product: CASSLGAYEQYF.

The chain is built from TRBV19 and TRBJ2-5, with 12 bases fitting TRBD2. The V gene end was trimmed by 3 bases and the J gene end by 6 bases; junction bases not matched to a gene: 5. Germline V CDR1 and CDR2: LNHDA, SQIVND (reference sequence). The CDR3 has 15 residues. The CDR3 nucleotides read TGTGCCAGTAGTATGACTAGCGGGAGTTCGAAGACCCAGTACTTC. It translates to CASSMTSGSSKTQYF. The full variable domain, with the rest looked up from reference TRBV19 and TRBJ2-5, is DGGITQSPKYLFRKEGQNVTLSCEQNLNHDAMYWYRQDPGQGLRLIYYSQIVNDFQKGDIAEGYSVSREKKESFPLTVTSAQKNPTAFYLCASSMTSGSSKTQYFGPGTRLLVL.

The chain has TRBV15 and TRBJ2-1; D possibly corresponds to TRBD2 (6 bases). Trimming took off 0 bases at V and 3 bases at J, with 9 bases between the two ends. From germline, CDR1 is LNHNV and CDR2 YYDKDF (reference sequence). This CDR3 is 15 amino acids long. In DNA form, the CDR3 reads TGTGCCACCAGCAGAGAGCGGGGAAACTACAATGAGCAGTTCTTC. Its translation: CATSRERGNYNEQFF.

This chain connects TRBV5-1 to TRBJ1-1; the match to TRBD1 covers 9 bases. V lost 2 bases, J lost 4 bases, and 3 bases stayed unmatched. The germline V gene has CDR1 SGHRS and CDR2 YFSETQ. The CDR3 extends over 14 amino acids. The CDR3 loop is CASSFLTGGTEAFF. The DNA of the CDR3 is TGCGCCAGCAGCTTCCTGACAGGGGGCACTGAAGCTTTCTTT.

The V call is TRBV28, the J call TRBJ1-1; D not certain. The germline V and J ends were trimmed by 7 bases and 1 base, with 10 bases remaining between them. The germline V gene has CDR1 MDHEN and CDR2 SYDVKM. CDR3 length: 13 amino acids. CDR3 loop: CASTPPGNTEAFF. The DNA of the CDR3 is TGTGCCAGCACCCCCCCTGGGAACACTGAAGCTTTCTTT.